These 22 T cell receptor beta chains were sequenced from one sample in a study of Graves' ophthalmopathy and Graves' hyperthyroidism. RNA transcripts provided the template for amplifying TCR beta CDR3 regions. In the first round, RT-PCR was carried out with HTBI primers, and a multiplex PCR formed the second round. MiXCR, applied by TCRdb to the multiplex PCR reads, yields one record per CDR3 protein. Of 150,000 to 200,000 distinct CDR3 sequences in the sample, 35% to 50% were seen once. Sequencing used peripheral blood. Source of these receptors: a man younger than 40 with Graves' ophthalmopathy.

This clonotype has at least ten counts. The V and J genes are TRBV27 and TRBJ2-5; TRBD1 is a possible D gene (6 bases). There are 15 residues in the CDR3. V gave up 2 bases and J gave up 4 bases, with 14 bases separating them. Germline loops: CDR1 MNHEY, CDR2 SMNVEV (reference sequence). The CDR3, as DNA: TGTGCCAGCAGTTTACAACAGGGTGGAGGAGAGACCCAGTACTTC. Its translation: CASSLQQGGGETQYF.

The gene calls are TRBV27 and TRBJ1-1; tentatively, D is TRBD1 (6 bases). CDR3 length: 16 residues. Trimming pared 2 bases from V and 1 base from J, leaving 14 bases between. From germline, CDR1 is MNHEY and CDR2 SMNVEV (reference sequence). This chain's CDR3 is CASSLETGAPNTEAFF. CDR3 bases: TGTGCCAGCAGTTTAGAGACGGGGGCTCCGAACACTGAAGCTTTCTTT.

This clonotype was recorded many times. The rearrangement joins TRBV28 to TRBJ2-7; 8 positions agree with TRBD2. The V gene's germline CDR1 is MDHEN and CDR2 SYDVKM. J lost 7 bases, V lost 5 bases, and 16 bases had no gene match. The CDR3 has 16 residues. The CDR3 reads CASSPPGGRFLGEQYF. In DNA form, the CDR3 reads TGTGCCAGCAGTCCCCCGGGCGGGAGGTTCTTAGGGGAGCAGTACTTC.

CDR3 DNA sequence: TGTGCCAGCAGTTTACAGGCGAACTACGAGCAGTACTTC. Its protein is CASSLQANYEQYF. The V gene is TRBV27, the J gene TRBJ2-7; D is ambiguous. CDR1 is MNHEY, CDR2 SMNVEV, per germline (reference sequence). The CDR3 is 13 residues long. Trimming shortened V by 2 bases and J by 3 bases, and 8 bases separated the two germline ends.

The V call is TRBV7-3, the J call TRBJ2-5, with 10 nucleotides matching TRBD2. J lost 5 bases, V lost 5 bases, and 5 bases had no gene match. Germline V gene sequence: CDR1 SGHTA, CDR2 FQGTGA. The length of the CDR3 is 14 residues. CDR3 DNA: TGTGCCAGCAGCCTTAAAGCGGGGGGGGAGACCCAGTACTTC. This encodes CASSLKAGGETQYF.

This CDR3 is CASSPMGGQSQETQYF. As DNA, the CDR3 is TGTGCCAGCAGCCCCATGGGGGGACAGAGCCAAGAGACCCAGTACTTC. This rearrangement joins TRBV7-2 to TRBJ2-5, with a weak D call TRBD1 (7 bases). Trimming cost V 5 bases and J 1 base, with 17 bases left between them. CDR1 is SGHTA and CDR2 is FQGNSA in the germline V gene. The CDR3 runs 16 residues.

This clonotype was seen many times. CDR3 DNA sequence: TGTGCCAGCAGCCAACTTGGGACAGGGGGCACCGGGGAGCTGTTTTTT. Its translation is CASSQLGTGGTGELFF. The chain links TRBV11-2 to TRBJ2-2, with 11 bases fitting TRBD1. The V gene's germline CDR1 is SGHAT and CDR2 FQNNGV. The V segment lost 5 bases and the J segment 4 bases; nucleotides outside the gene matches: 6. This CDR3 contains 16 residues.

This clonotype was seen at least ten times. The DNA of the CDR3 is TGTGCCAGCAGTGTGACAGGATCCTACGAGCAGTACTTC. Its translation: CASSVTGSYEQYF. The chain couples TRBV12-3 or TRBV12-4 to TRBJ2-7, with a weak D call TRBD1 (6 bases). The V end was cut by 5 bases, the J end by 1 base, with 9 bases between. The CDR3 runs to 13 residues.

There are many counts of this clonotype. The genes are TRBV28 and TRBJ1-1; weak D call: TRBD1 (6 bases). This CDR3 contains 15 residues. Trimming removed 6 bases at V and 0 bases at J, with 14 bases between. The V gene's germline CDR1 is MDHEN and CDR2 SYDVKM. The DNA of the CDR3 is TGTGCCAGCAGACCTAGGACAGTTTTGAACACTGAAGCTTTCTTT. Translation: CASRPRTVLNTEAFF. The full variable domain, its missing parts supplied by reference TRBV28 and TRBJ1-1, is DVKVTQSSRYLVKRTGEKVFLECVQDMDHENMFWYRQDPGLGLRLIYFSYDVKMKEKGDIPEGYSVSREKKERFSLILESASTNQTSMYLCASRPRTVLNTEAFFGQGTRLTVV.

This clonotype was recorded at least ten times. Compared with germline, one end of the junction differs, possibly owing to a read error. J is TRBJ2-5 and V is TRBV6-2 or TRBV6-3, with a possible D match to TRBD1 (6 bases). CDR1 is MNHEY, CDR2 SVGEGT, per germline. The CDR3 is made up of 14 amino acids. CDR3 nucleotide sequence: TGTGCCAGCCGTTATTCAGGGGTCCAAGAGACCCAGTACTTC. It is translated as CASRYSGVQETQYF.

This clonotype was seen ten or more times. The J gene is TRBJ2-5, the V gene TRBV20-1; tentatively, D is TRBD2 (6 bases). Germline lookup yields CDR1 DFQATT and CDR2 SNEGSKA (reference sequence). The V and J ends lost 6 bases and 2 bases respectively, with 10 bases between them. The CDR3 is 12 residues long. For the CDR3, the DNA is TGCAGTGCGCGGACTAATCAAGAGACCCAGTACTTC. Translated: CSARTNQETQYF.

This clonotype has ten or more counts. In nucleotides, the CDR3 is TGTGCCAGCAGTTTAGAATCGTTTGGACAGGGGGCGCGTCCCTACGAGCAGTACTTC. The encoded protein is CASSLESFGQGARPYEQYF. The chain uses TRBV12-3 or TRBV12-4 and TRBJ2-7; 11 positions agree with TRBD1. V was clipped by 1 base and J by 2 bases; unmatched bases: 13. The CDR3 runs 19 residues.

This clonotype was picked up a small number of times. The rearrangement uses TRBV28 and TRBJ2-7, with TRBD1 matching 9 bases. The CDR3 contains 16 residues. V was pared by 2 bases and J by 4 bases, with 9 bases of the junction left unmatched. CDR1 is MDHEN and CDR2 is SYDVKM in the germline V gene. CDR3 nucleotide sequence: TGTGCCAGCAGTTTAGAGTTTGTAGGACAGGGGTACGAGCAGTACTTC. It encodes CASSLEFVGQGYEQYF.

This clonotype showed up many times. The rearrangement joins TRBV28 to TRBJ1-1; possibly TRBD1 for D (5 bases). The CDR3 runs to 13 residues. V shed 11 bases and J shed 4 bases, with 17 bases lying between them. Germline values: CDR1 MDHEN, CDR2 SYDVKM. In DNA form, the CDR3 reads TGTGCCGGGGAGAACTCGGGGGGCACTGAAGCTTTCTTT. The encoded protein is CAGENSGGTEAFF.

V is TRBV6-1 and J is TRBJ2-6, with D possibly matching TRBD2 (5 bases). Germline CDR1 and CDR2: MNHNS and SASEGT. The CDR3 is made up of 16 amino acids. The germline V and J ends were trimmed by 6 bases and 2 bases, with 14 bases remaining between them. CDR3 nucleotide sequence: TGTGCCAGCAGGAAACTAGTCGTCCCTGGGGCCAACGTCCTGACTTTC. This sequence encodes CASRKLVVPGANVLTF.

At least ten counts were recorded for this clonotype. This chain connects TRBV7-3 to TRBJ1-5; D not resolved. V was pared by 3 bases and J by 3 bases, with 6 bases between. CDR3 length equals 13 residues. CDR1 is SGHTA, CDR2 FQGTGA, per germline. The CDR3 sequence: CASSFRYNQPQHF. DNA of the CDR3: TGTGCCAGCAGCTTCAGGTACAATCAGCCCCAGCATTTT.

Many counts were recorded for this clonotype. The rearrangement joins TRBV20-1 to TRBJ2-7; TRBD1 or TRBD2 may be the D gene (5 bases each). The length of the CDR3 is 15 residues. CDR1 and CDR2 (germline): DFQATT, SNEGSKA (reference sequence). Trimming stripped 0 bases from V and 6 bases from J, with 18 bases between. The CDR3 region is CSARDRGTTAPEQYF. For the CDR3, the DNA is TGCAGTGCTAGAGATCGGGGCACCACCGCCCCCGAGCAGTACTTC.

This clonotype was seen many times. The V and J genes are TRBV6-1 and TRBJ2-7, with TRBD1 identical over 7 bases. Germline lookup yields CDR1 MNHNS and CDR2 SASEGT. The J segment lost 0 bases and the V segment lost 6 bases, leaving 8 bases of the junction unmatched. The CDR3 length is 15 residues. As DNA, the CDR3 is TGTGCCAGCAGCGGGCAACCAGGGGGCTCCTACGAGCAGTACTTC. Translating it yields CASSGQPGGSYEQYF.

This clonotype was counted at least ten times. The rearrangement uses TRBV12-3 or TRBV12-4 and TRBJ2-5; tentatively, D is TRBD1 (6 bases). Trimming pared 6 bases from V and 0 bases from J, leaving 14 bases between. The CDR3 covers 15 residues. The CDR3 spells CASSRDTTDQETQYF. CDR3 coding DNA: TGTGCCAGCAGCAGGGACACGACGGACCAAGAGACCCAGTACTTC.

This clonotype has ten or more counts. V is TRBV12-3 or TRBV12-4 and J is TRBJ1-5; D perhaps matches TRBD1 (6 bases). CDR3 length: 15 residues. V gave up 6 bases and J gave up 4 bases, with 16 bases separating them. Here the CDR3 DNA reads TGTGCCAGCAGGTTACAGGGAGATTTGAATCAGCCCCAGCATTTT. Protein: CASRLQGDLNQPQHF.

This clonotype was seen many times. This CDR3 reads CAWSEGTGAFF. The CDR3 DNA reads TGTGCCTGGAGCGAAGGGACGGGAGCTTTCTTT. This sequence joins TRBV30 and TRBJ1-1, with D tentatively TRBD1 (5 bases). The V end was cut by 3 bases, the J end by 10 bases, with 12 bases between. Germline values: CDR1 GTSNPN, CDR2 SVGIG (reference sequence). The CDR3 is 11 amino acids.

This clonotype was found many times. The chain has TRBV7-2 and TRBJ1-2; 8 nucleotides line up with TRBD1. The CDR3 runs 15 residues. J gave up 7 bases and V 3 bases, and 10 bases lay outside the gene matches. Germline assignment: CDR1 SGHTA and CDR2 FQGNSA. This CDR3 is CASSFTTGGERGYTF. CDR3 in DNA: TGTGCCAGCAGCTTCACCACAGGGGGAGAGCGTGGCTACACCTTC.